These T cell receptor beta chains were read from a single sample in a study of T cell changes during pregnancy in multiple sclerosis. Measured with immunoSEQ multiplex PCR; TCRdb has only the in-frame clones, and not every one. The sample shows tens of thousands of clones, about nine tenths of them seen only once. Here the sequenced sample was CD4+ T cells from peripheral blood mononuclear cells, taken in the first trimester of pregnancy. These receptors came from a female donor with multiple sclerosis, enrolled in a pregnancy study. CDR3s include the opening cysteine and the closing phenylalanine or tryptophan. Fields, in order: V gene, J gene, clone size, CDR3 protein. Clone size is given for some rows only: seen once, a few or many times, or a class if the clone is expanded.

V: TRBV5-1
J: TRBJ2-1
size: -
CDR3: CASRAGSITLNEQFF

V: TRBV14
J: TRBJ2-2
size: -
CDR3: CASSAEGTGELFF

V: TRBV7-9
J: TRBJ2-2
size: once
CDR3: CASSLTDMGMVTGELFF

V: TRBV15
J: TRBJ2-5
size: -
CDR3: CATSRGDGRALETQYF

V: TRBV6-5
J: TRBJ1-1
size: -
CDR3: CASSPETGILSGAFF

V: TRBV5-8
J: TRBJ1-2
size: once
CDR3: CASSRGTIPNYGYTF

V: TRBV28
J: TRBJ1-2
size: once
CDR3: CASSSTYRGSGYGYTF

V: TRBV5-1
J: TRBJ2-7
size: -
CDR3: CASSSGVAGDYEQYF

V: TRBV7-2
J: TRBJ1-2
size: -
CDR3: CASSTPDRGDAHGYTF

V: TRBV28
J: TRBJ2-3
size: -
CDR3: CASSLSYPDTQYF

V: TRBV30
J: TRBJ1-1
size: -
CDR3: CAWSALGRGPNTEAFF

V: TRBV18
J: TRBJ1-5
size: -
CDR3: CASSRDRGNQPQHF

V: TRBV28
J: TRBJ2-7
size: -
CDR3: CASSLWALQGEQYF

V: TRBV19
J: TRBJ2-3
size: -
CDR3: CASSPRSSITDTQYF

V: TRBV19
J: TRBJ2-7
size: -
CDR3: CASSSGGKAYEQYF

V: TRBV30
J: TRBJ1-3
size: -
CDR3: CAWSLFSGNTIYF

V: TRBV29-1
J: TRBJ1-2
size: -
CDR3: CSVETAGGYTF

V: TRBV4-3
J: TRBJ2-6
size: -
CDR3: CASSQDSDRAEARANVLTF

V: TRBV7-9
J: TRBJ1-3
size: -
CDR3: CASAWGEHSGNTIYF

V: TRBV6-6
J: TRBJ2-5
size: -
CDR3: CASSRTGRRETQYF

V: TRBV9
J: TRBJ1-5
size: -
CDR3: CASSRTPDTTSNQPQHF

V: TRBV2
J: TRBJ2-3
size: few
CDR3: CASSTRQGGSPNTDTQYF

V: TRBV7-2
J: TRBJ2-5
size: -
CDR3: CASSSDRGGQETQYF

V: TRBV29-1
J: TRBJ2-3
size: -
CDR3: CSVTGGGTDTQYF

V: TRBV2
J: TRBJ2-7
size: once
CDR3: CASMVEDSSYEQYF

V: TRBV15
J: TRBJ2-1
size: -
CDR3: CATRTGTGAFNEQFF

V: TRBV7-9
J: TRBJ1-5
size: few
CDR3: CASSQGDGNQPQHF

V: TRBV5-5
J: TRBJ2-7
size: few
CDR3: CASSLGGLRRGVEQYF

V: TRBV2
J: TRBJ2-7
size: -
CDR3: CASKLLAGGNEQYF

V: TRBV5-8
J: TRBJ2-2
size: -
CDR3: CASSNQGQVTGELFF

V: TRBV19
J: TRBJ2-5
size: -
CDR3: CASAGQWETQYF

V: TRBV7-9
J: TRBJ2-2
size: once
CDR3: CASSEKTGYTGELFF

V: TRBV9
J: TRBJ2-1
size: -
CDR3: CASSPHIGSSGSSYNEQFF

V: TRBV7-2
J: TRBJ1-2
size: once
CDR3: CASSQERGSYGYTF

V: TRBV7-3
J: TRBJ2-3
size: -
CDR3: CASSSSGIRTDTQYF

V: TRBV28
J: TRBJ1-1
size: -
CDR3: CASSFSSGLEGDTEAFF

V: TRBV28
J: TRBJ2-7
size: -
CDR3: CASRGGTSVHEQYF

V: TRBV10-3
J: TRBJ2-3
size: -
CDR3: CAISESASGRVYSSTDTQYF

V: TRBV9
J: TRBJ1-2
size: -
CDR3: CASSGSVTGAYGYTF

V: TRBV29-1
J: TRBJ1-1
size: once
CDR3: CSVVRGGQGDIEAFF

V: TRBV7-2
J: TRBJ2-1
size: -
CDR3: CASSRQASGTPLSNEQFF

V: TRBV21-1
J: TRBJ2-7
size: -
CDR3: CASTHRGEQYF

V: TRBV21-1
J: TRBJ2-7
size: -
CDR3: CASSKQTGETYYEQYF

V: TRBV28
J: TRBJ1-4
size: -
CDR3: CASSGVIRKLFF

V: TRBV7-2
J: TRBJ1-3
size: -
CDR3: CASSVRGGGNTIYF

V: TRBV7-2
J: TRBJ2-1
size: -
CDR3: CASSGTPIRIGGAYNEQFF

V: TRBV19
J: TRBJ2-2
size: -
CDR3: CASSRRTSGANTGELFF

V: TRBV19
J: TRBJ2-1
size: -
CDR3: CASRWTSGSDWGPYEQFF

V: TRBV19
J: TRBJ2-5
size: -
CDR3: CASSIGLIAGSPRETQYF

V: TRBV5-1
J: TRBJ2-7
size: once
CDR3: CASSLKGDEQYF